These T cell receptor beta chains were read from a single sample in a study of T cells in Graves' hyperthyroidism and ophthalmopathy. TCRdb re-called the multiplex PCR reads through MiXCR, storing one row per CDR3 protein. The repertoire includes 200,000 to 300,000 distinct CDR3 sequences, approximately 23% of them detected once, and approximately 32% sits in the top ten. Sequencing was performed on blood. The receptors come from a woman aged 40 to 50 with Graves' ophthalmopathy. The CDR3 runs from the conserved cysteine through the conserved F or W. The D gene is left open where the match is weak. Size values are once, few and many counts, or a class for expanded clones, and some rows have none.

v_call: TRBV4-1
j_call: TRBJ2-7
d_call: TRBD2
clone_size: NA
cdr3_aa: CASSPREAGGAEQYF
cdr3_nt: TGCGCCAGCAGCCCCCGGGAAGCGGGAGGTGCCGAGCAGTACTTC

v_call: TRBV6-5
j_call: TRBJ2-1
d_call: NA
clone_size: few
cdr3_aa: CASSYDQTYNEQFF
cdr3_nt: TGTGCCAGCAGTTACGATCAGACCTACAATGAGCAGTTCTTC

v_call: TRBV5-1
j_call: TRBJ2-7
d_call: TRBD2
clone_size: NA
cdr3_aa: CASSGTSDEQYF
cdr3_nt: TGCGCCAGCAGTGGGACTAGCGACGAGCAGTACTTC

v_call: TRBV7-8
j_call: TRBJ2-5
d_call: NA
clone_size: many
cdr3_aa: CASAPGGFSQETQYF
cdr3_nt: TGTGCCAGCGCCCCAGGCGGGTTTTCCCAAGAGACCCAGTACTTC

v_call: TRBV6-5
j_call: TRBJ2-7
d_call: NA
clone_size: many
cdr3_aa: CASAKDRSYEQYF
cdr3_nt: TGTGCCAGCGCCAAGGACAGATCCTACGAGCAGTACTTC

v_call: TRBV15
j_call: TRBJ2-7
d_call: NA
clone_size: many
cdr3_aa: CATSRDIGDEQYF
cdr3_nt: TGTGCCACCAGCAGAGATATTGGGGACGAGCAGTACTTC

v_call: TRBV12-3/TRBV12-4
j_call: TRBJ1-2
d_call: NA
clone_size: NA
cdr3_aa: CASSLLHTPNGYTF
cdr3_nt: TGTGCCAGCAGTTTGCTTCACACCCCAAATGGCTACACCTTC

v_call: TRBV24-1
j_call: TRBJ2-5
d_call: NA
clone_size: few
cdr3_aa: CATSDERGDQETQYF
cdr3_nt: TGTGCCACCAGTGATGAGAGGGGGGATCAAGAGACCCAGTACTTC

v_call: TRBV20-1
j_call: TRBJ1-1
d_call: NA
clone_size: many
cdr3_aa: CSARDMGRRTEAFF
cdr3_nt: TGCAGTGCTAGAGATATGGGGAGAAGGACTGAAGCTTTCTTT

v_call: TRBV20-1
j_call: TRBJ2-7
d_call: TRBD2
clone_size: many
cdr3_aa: CSARGLAGVTYEQYF
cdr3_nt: TGCAGTGCTCGTGGACTAGCGGGAGTGACCTACGAGCAGTACTTC

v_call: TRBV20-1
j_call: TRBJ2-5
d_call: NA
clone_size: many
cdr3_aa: CSADPGGKETQYF
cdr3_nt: TGCAGTGCCGACCCCGGCGGGAAAGAGACCCAGTACTTC

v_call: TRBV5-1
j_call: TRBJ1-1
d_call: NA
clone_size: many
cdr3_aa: CASSLDLDTEAFF
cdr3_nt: TGCGCCAGCAGCTTGGATCTCGACACTGAAGCTTTCTTT

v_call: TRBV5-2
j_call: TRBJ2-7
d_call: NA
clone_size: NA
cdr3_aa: CASAPTGTSPRLEQYF
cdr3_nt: TGTGCCAGCGCACCAACCGGGACTAGCCCTCGTCTCGAGCAGTACTTC

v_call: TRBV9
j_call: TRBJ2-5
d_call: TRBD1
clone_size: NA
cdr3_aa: CASSVDRGEETQYF
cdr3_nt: TGTGCCAGCAGCGTAGACAGGGGGGAAGAGACCCAGTACTTC

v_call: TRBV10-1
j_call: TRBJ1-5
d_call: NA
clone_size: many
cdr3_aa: CASRTRGPNPHQPQHF
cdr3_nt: TGCGCCAGCAGGACGAGGGGTCCCAACCCCCATCAGCCCCAGCATTTT

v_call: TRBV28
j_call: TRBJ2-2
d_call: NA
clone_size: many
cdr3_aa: CASSLRFPNTGELFF
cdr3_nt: TGTGCCAGCAGTTTAAGGTTTCCGAACACCGGGGAGCTGTTTTTT

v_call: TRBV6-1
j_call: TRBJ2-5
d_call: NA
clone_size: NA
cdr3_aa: CASSLMLQGGTETQYF
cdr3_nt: TGTGCCAGCAGTCTCATGTTACAGGGGGGGACGGAGACCCAGTACTTC

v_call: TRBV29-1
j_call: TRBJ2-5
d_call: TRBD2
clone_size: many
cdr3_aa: CSARETSGQETQYF
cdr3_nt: TGCAGCGCCCGCGAGACTAGCGGACAAGAGACCCAGTACTTC